One and the same sample provided the 9 T cell receptor beta chains below, sequenced in a study of blood T cell repertoires in COVID-19. Measured with immunoSEQ multiplex PCR; TCRdb has only the in-frame clones, and not every one. The sample includes roughly 150,000 clones, 87% of them seen just once. Material for sequencing was peripheral blood. The receptor set was obtained from a human donor in a cohort sampled during active COVID-19.

Worth noting for this clone: The sample has other DNA sequences that encode this CDR3 too. The chain has TRBV28 and TRBJ2-5; 10 bases match TRBD2. CDR3 length: 14 amino acids. V shed 5 bases and J 4 bases; nucleotides not matched to a gene: 4. Germline V gives CDR1 MDHEN, CDR2 SYDVKM. The CDR3 coding sequence is TGTGCCAGCAGTCTATTAGCGGGAGGAGAGACCCAGTACTTC. Encoded protein: CASSLLAGGETQYF.

This clone was seen more than once but under ten times. This chain connects TRBV29-1 to TRBJ1-1; tentatively, D is TRBD1 (5 bases). This CDR3 region has 13 residues. With 3 bases removed from V and 4 bases from J, the gap between germline ends came to 12 bases. Per the germline V gene, CDR1 is SQVTM and CDR2 is ANQGSEA. The CDR3 DNA is TGCAGCGTTGAGCAGGGAATGGGCACTGAAGCTTTCTTT. It codes for CSVEQGMGTEAFF.

The rearrangement uses TRBV5-1 and TRBJ2-7, with 9 bases aligning to TRBD1. Germline CDR1 and CDR2: SGHRS and YFSETQ. This CDR3 has 15 residues. With 4 bases clipped from V and 3 bases from J, the junction kept 8 bases outside the gene matches. CDR3 bases: TGCGCCAGCAGCCCAGAGGGGACAGGGATCTACGAGCAGTACTTC. Translating it yields CASSPEGTGIYEQYF.

The CDR3 reads CASSAGTSVYYNEQFF. CDR3 sequence (DNA): TGCGCCAGCAGCGCAGGGACTAGCGTTTACTACAATGAGCAGTTCTTC. The chain employs TRBV4-1 and TRBJ2-1; TRBD2 aligns across 10 bases. The CDR3 consists of 16 residues. Germline lookup yields CDR1 MGHRA and CDR2 YSYEKL. J lost 3 bases, V lost 5 bases, and 7 bases had no gene match.

This chain connects TRBV30 to TRBJ1-1; the D gene is possibly TRBD1 (6 bases). Germline CDR1 is GTSNPN and CDR2 is SVGIG (reference sequence). V was shortened by 0 bases and J by 10 bases, with 9 bases between the two germline ends. The CDR3 contains 11 residues. CDR3 sequence (DNA): TGTGCCTGGAGTGTAGGGGGGGGAGCTTTCTTT. Its protein product is CAWSVGGGAFF.

The rearrangement joins TRBV6-7 to TRBJ1-5, with D unclear. TRBV6-7 carries the ORF label, with uncertain function. The ends were cut back, 0 bases at V and 6 bases at J, with 12 bases in the middle. There are 15 residues in the CDR3. CDR3 region: CASSYSRSEGQPQHF. CDR3 in DNA: TGTGCCAGCAGTTACTCCCGTTCTGAGGGTCAGCCCCAGCATTTT.

Here the CDR3 reads CASSSPGQGGTQYF. The CDR3 DNA sequence: TGTGCCAGCAGCTCTCCGGGACAGGGAGGGACCCAGTACTTC. The chain employs TRBV7-3 and TRBJ2-5, with 9 bases that match TRBD1. The ends lost 4 bases at V and 7 bases at J; junction bases unmatched: 7. The CDR3 is 14 residues long. Germline V gene lookup returns CDR1 SGHTA and CDR2 FQGTGA.

This clone was recorded once. The gene calls are TRBV4-3 and TRBJ2-7; 9 nucleotides match TRBD2. After removal of 0 bases from V and 7 bases from J, the junction contained 16 bases not matched to a gene. The germline gives CDR1 LGHNA, CDR2 YSLEER. The CDR3 consists of 18 residues. CDR3: CASSQDPPLAGTWGEQYF. The CDR3 region has the DNA TGCGCCAGCAGCCAAGATCCCCCGCTAGCGGGGACTTGGGGGGAGCAGTACTTC.

This clone was found a few times. The V gene is TRBV7-9, the J gene TRBJ2-7, with TRBD2 matching 8 bases. Losses at the gene ends were 1 base for V and 5 bases for J; bases not matched to a gene: 10. The CDR3 is 16 residues long. CDR1 is SEHNR and CDR2 is FQNEAQ in the germline V gene (reference sequence). CDR3 in DNA: TGTGCCAGCAGCTTAGTTACGGGGGGGCCGAGAAACGAGCAGTACTTC. The encoded protein is CASSLVTGGPRNEQYF. Complete variable domain (other parts from reference TRBV7-9 and TRBJ2-7): DTGVSQNPRHKITKRGQNVTFRCDPISEHNRLYWYRQTLGQGPEFLTYFQNEAQLEKSRLLSDRFSAERPKGSFSTLEIQRTEQGDSAMYLCASSLVTGGPRNEQYFGPGTRLTVT.